These 2 T cell receptor beta chains originate from one sample sequenced in a study of shared clonotypes between healthy human individuals. Profiling relied on immunoSEQ multiplex PCR, and the TCRdb table lists in-frame clones only, not all of them. Of fewer than 650,000 clones detected, less than 80% appear once; the ten largest clones hold 10% to 15%. The sequenced sample was PBMCs. These receptors came from a woman between 40 and 55 years old in good health. Some clones in this sample may be carry-over from other donors' samples.

This clone was observed at least ten times. Other DNA sequences within the sample encode an identical CDR3. The chain is built from TRBV18 and TRBJ2-2; D is unresolved. The length of the CDR3 is 14 residues. The ends were cut back, 0 bases at V and 3 bases at J, with 5 bases in the middle. Looked up from germline, CDR1 is KGHSH and CDR2 is LQKENI. Written as DNA, the CDR3 is TGTGCCAGCTCACCACCGAGAGACACCGGGGAGCTGTTTTTT. This encodes CASSPPRDTGELFF.

This clone was recorded a few times. This rearrangement joins TRBV5-8 to TRBJ2-1; TRBD1 matches at 9 bases. The CDR3 covers 15 residues. CDR1 is SGHTS and CDR2 is YDEGEE in the germline V gene. J gave up 3 bases and V 0 bases, and 1 base lay outside the gene matches. The CDR3 loop reads CASSLGDRDYNEQFF. For the CDR3, the DNA is TGTGCCAGCAGCTTGGGGGACAGGGACTACAATGAGCAGTTCTTC. Full variable domain (rest looked up from reference TRBV5-8 and TRBJ2-1): EAGVTQSPTHLIKTRGQQATLRCSPISGHTSVYWYQQALGLGLQFLLWYDEGEERNRGNFPPRFSGRQFPNYSSELNVNALELEDSALYLCASSLGDRDYNEQFFGPGTRLTVL.